Following are 27 T cell receptor beta chains from one sample sequenced in a study of T cells after posttransplantation cyclophosphamide. Cyclophosphamide on days +3 and +4 followed busulfan-fludarabine conditioning and a marrow graft. TCRdb's copy holds only in-frame clones and misses some; the assay was immunoSEQ multiplex PCR. The sample is made up of more than 10,000 clones, none counted only once. Sequenced material: PBMCs, taken after allogeneic stem cell transplant with posttransplant cyclophosphamide. Receptor source: a female patient aged 40 to 55 who received an allogeneic stem cell transplant from an unrelated donor, was CMV-positive, and had acute GVHD only. Some T cells may be provided by the graft donor.

The table lists this clone with many counts. The rearrangement joins TRBV29-1 to TRBJ2-1; possibly TRBD2 for D (5 bases). With 5 bases removed from V and 15 bases from J, the gap between germline ends came to 17 bases. CDR1 and CDR2 from the germline V gene are SQVTM and ANQGSEA. The CDR3 has 11 residues. CDR3 sequence (DNA): TGCAGCGTTCCTTTTGGGGAGATACCGTTCTTC. Protein sequence: CSVPFGEIPFF.

This clone was seen a handful of times. The gene calls are TRBV27 and TRBJ1-5; D may be TRBD1 (6 bases). Trimming pared 6 bases from V and 6 bases from J, leaving 12 bases between. The CDR3 has 13 residues. Germline lookup yields CDR1 MNHEY and CDR2 SMNVEV (reference sequence). The CDR3 nucleotides read TGTGCCAGCAGCAGTACAGGGATTCAGCCCCAGCATTTT. Amino acid sequence: CASSSTGIQPQHF.

This clone was seen a few times. CDR3 region: CASSLGLLTGGPYGELFF. For the CDR3, the DNA is TGTGCCAGCAGCTTGGGCCTGCTAACGGGGGGGCCCTACGGGGAGCTGTTTTTT. V gene TRBV7-6 combines with J gene TRBJ2-2; the match to TRBD2 covers 8 bases. The V and J ends lost 3 bases and 7 bases, in that order; junction bases with no gene match: 16. The CDR3 loop spans 18 amino acids. Germline V lookup: CDR1 SGHVS, CDR2 FNYEAQ.

This clone was recorded at least ten times. The chain employs TRBV5-1 and TRBJ2-2, with 7 bases matching TRBD1. The CDR3 consists of 15 residues. Trimming took 2 bases from V and 4 from J; bases not matched to a gene: 5. Germline V lookup: CDR1 SGHRS, CDR2 YFSETQ. This CDR3 reads CASSFPTGVTGELFF. The CDR3 bases are TGCGCCAGCAGCTTCCCAACAGGGGTCACCGGGGAGCTGTTTTTT.

Within the sample, this clone is large. The chain uses TRBV6-5 and TRBJ1-1; no firm D call. This CDR3 spans 14 amino acids. The V gene's germline CDR1 is MNHEY and CDR2 SVGAGI. Trimming shortened V by 2 bases and J by 6 bases, and 13 bases separated the two germline ends. The CDR3 sequence is CASSYNPPRAEAFF. The CDR3 region has the DNA TGTGCCAGCAGTTACAATCCACCCCGGGCTGAAGCTTTCTTT.

This clone was recorded many times. V is TRBV19 and J is TRBJ2-7, with D possibly matching TRBD1 (5 bases). The CDR3 is 14 amino acids. CDR1 is LNHDA and CDR2 is SQIVND in the germline V gene (reference sequence). Trimming cost V 2 bases and J 0 bases, with 8 bases left between them. CDR3 nucleotides: TGTGCCAGTAGTATAACAGGTCTCTCCTACGAGCAGTACTTC. Amino acids: CASSITGLSYEQYF. Supplemented by reference TRBV19 and TRBJ2-7, the full variable domain reads DGGITQSPKYLFRKEGQNVTLSCEQNLNHDAMYWYRQDPGQGLRLIYYSQIVNDFQKGDIAEGYSVSREKKESFPLTVTSAQKNPTAFYLCASSITGLSYEQYFGPGTRLTVT.

This clone occurred many times. V is TRBV10-2 and J is TRBJ1-5; D may be TRBD1 (6 bases). V was trimmed by 4 bases and J by 7 bases, leaving 17 bases between them. The CDR3 is 15 amino acids. Germline lookup yields CDR1 WSHSY and CDR2 SAAADI. CDR3 sequence: CASSVIGTGGQPQHF. The CDR3 DNA reads TGCGCCAGCAGTGTCATCGGGACGGGGGGCCAGCCCCAGCATTTT.

V is TRBV5-1 and J is TRBJ1-1; D is perhaps TRBD1 (6 bases). The CDR3 covers 16 residues. Trimming removed 0 bases from V and 0 bases from J, with 12 bases in between. Germline CDR1 and CDR2: SGHRS and YFSETQ. CDR3 coding DNA: TGCGCCAGCAGCTTGGCCAGGGGACCCATGAACACTGAAGCTTTCTTT. This codes for CASSLARGPMNTEAFF.

The chain links TRBV29-1 to TRBJ2-7; TRBD1 might be the D (6 bases). This CDR3 spans 13 amino acids. Trimming cost V 3 bases and J 6 bases, with 15 bases left between them. Looked up from germline, CDR1 is SQVTM and CDR2 is ANQGSEA. The CDR3 DNA is TGCAGCGTTGATCTCCAACAGGGTCTCGAGCAGTACTTC. It codes for CSVDLQQGLEQYF.

This clone was seen many times. This rearrangement joins TRBV18 to TRBJ2-7, with D possibly being TRBD1 (6 bases). V dropped 4 bases and J dropped 3 bases, with 16 bases sitting between them. From germline, CDR1 is KGHSH and CDR2 LQKENI. The CDR3 contains 15 residues. The CDR3 DNA is TGTGCCAGCTCACACCCGGGACATAGCAACTACGAGCAGTACTTC. Amino acid sequence: CASSHPGHSNYEQYF.

This clone was detected a few times. J is TRBJ2-7 and V is TRBV9; a possible D gene is TRBD2 (5 bases). The CDR3 totals 16 residues. With 0 bases removed from V and 3 bases from J, the gap between germline ends came to 16 bases. Germline values: CDR1 SGDLS, CDR2 YYNGEE. The CDR3 here is CASSVGQAAEVYEQYF. The DNA for the CDR3 is TGTGCCAGCAGCGTAGGACAAGCGGCAGAGGTCTACGAGCAGTACTTC. Full variable domain (rest looked up from reference TRBV9 and TRBJ2-7): DSGVTQTPKHLITATGQRVTLRCSPRSGDLSVYWYQQSLDQGLQFLIQYYNGEERAKGNILERFSAQQFPDLHSELNLSSLELGDSALYFCASSVGQAAEVYEQYFGPGTRLTVT.

This clone was picked up a small number of times. This sequence joins TRBV9 and TRBJ1-1; D perhaps matches TRBD1 (5 bases). The length of the CDR3 is 15 residues. From germline, CDR1 is SGDLS and CDR2 YYNGEE. The germline V and J ends were trimmed by 5 bases and 6 bases, with 20 bases remaining between them. CDR3 amino acids: CASSSWDGGSPEAFF. The CDR3 DNA sequence: TGTGCCAGCAGTTCCTGGGACGGAGGGTCCCCTGAAGCTTTCTTT. Full variable domain (remainder filled in from reference TRBV9 and TRBJ1-1): DSGVTQTPKHLITATGQRVTLRCSPRSGDLSVYWYQQSLDQGLQFLIQYYNGEERAKGNILERFSAQQFPDLHSELNLSSLELGDSALYFCASSSWDGGSPEAFFGQGTRLTVV.

This clone appeared many times. The chain has TRBV9 and TRBJ2-5, with D possibly matching TRBD1 (5 bases). Germline lookup yields CDR1 SGDLS and CDR2 YYNGEE. The CDR3 runs 14 residues. Trimming left V 0 bases short and J 5 bases short, with 11 bases between. CDR3 nucleotide sequence: TGTGCCAGCAGCGTAGGGGGCACCCGGGAGACCCAGTACTTC. Protein sequence: CASSVGGTRETQYF.

The chain uses TRBV28 and TRBJ2-3, with 7 nucleotides matching TRBD2. Germline V gives CDR1 MDHEN, CDR2 SYDVKM. CDR3 length: 21 amino acids. Trimming at V came to 3 bases and at J to 4 bases, leaving 25 bases not matched to a gene. The CDR3 region has the DNA TGTGCCAGCAGTTTGTTCCGATTTACTCACTCCGCTAGCGGAAGTCCAGATACGCAGTATTTT. Translating gives CASSLFRFTHSASGSPDTQYF. The whole variable domain, remainder taken from reference TRBV28 and TRBJ2-3, is DVKVTQSSRYLVKRTGEKVFLECVQDMDHENMFWYRQDPGLGLRLIYFSYDVKMKEKGDIPEGYSVSREKKERFSLILESASTNQTSMYLCASSLFRFTHSASGSPDTQYFGPGTRLTVL.

This clone was seen repeatedly, ten times or more. The rearrangement links TRBV29-1 to TRBJ1-1, with 10 positions matching TRBD1. The CDR3 consists of 14 residues. From germline, CDR1 is SQVTM and CDR2 ANQGSEA. The J segment lost 4 bases and the V segment lost 5 bases, leaving 7 bases of the junction unmatched. The CDR3 spells CSVYADRGLTEAFF. As DNA, the CDR3 is TGCAGCGTTTACGCCGACAGGGGGCTCACTGAAGCTTTCTTT.

This clone was observed a handful of times. The CDR3 nucleotides are TGTGCCAGCAGTTTATTGGGGACTAGCGGCACAGATACGCAGTATTTT. Amino acid sequence: CASSLLGTSGTDTQYF. The chain couples TRBV28 to TRBJ2-3, with TRBD2 identical over 10 bases. This CDR3 spans 16 amino acids. Trimming removed 1 base from V and 1 base from J; junction bases left unmatched: 2. Per germline, CDR1 MDHEN and CDR2 SYDVKM.

V gene TRBV6-6 combines with J gene TRBJ2-5; 10 bases are shared with TRBD2. The DNA end lines up better with TRBJ2-7; the J call may be wrong. This CDR3 spans 14 amino acids. Per the germline V gene, CDR1 is MNHNY and CDR2 is SVGAGI (reference sequence). The CDR3 region is CASSWTSGLYEQYF. The CDR3 nucleotides read TGTGCCAGCAGTTGGACTAGCGGCCTCTACGAGCAGTACTTC.

This clone was observed a handful of times. The chain has TRBV2 and TRBJ2-7, with 8 bases identical to TRBD2. This CDR3 has 19 amino acids. CDR1 and CDR2 from the germline V gene are SNHLY and FYNNEI. With 4 bases clipped from V and 7 bases from J, the junction kept 24 bases outside the gene matches. The DNA of the CDR3 is TGTGCCAGCAGTGTAGGTTGGATGGGCGGGGGGCGAGCCCAAGGAGAGCAGTACGTC. It yields the protein CASSVGWMGGGRAQGEQYV.

This clone has just a few counts. The genes are TRBV4-2 and TRBJ2-3; tentative D call: TRBD2 (5 bases). Deletions cut 4 bases from V and 9 bases from J, with 11 bases between. Germline-derived CDR1 and CDR2 are LGHNA and YNFKEQ. There are 12 residues in the CDR3. The CDR3 DNA follows: TGTGCCAGCAGCCGAGCGGCAGCCACGCAGTATTTT. It specifies CASSRAAATQYF.

J is TRBJ2-4 and V is TRBV15, with TRBD2 matching over 7 bases. CDR3 length: 16 residues. Germline CDR1 and CDR2: LNHNV and YYDKDF (reference sequence). The V segment lost 1 base and the J segment 1 base; nucleotides outside the gene matches: 4. CDR3 DNA sequence: TGTGCCACCAGCAGAGGTTCAGCGGGGGCCAAAAACATTCAGTACTTC. Translation: CATSRGSAGAKNIQYF.

This clone was found a few times. The chain links TRBV18 to TRBJ1-1, with D tentatively TRBD1 (5 bases). This CDR3 has 11 amino acids. The V gene lost 6 bases and the J gene lost 4 bases, with 6 bases spanning the gap. The germline CDR1 and CDR2 sequences are KGHSH and LQKENI. The CDR3 DNA reads TGTGCCAGCTCGGGGGGCACTGAAGCTTTCTTT. It translates to CASSGGTEAFF.

There are many counts of this clone. The chain has TRBV7-9 and TRBJ2-7; TRBD2 matches at 8 bases. The V segment lost 5 bases and the J segment 2 bases; nucleotides outside the gene matches: 5. The CDR3 extends over 14 amino acids. Per the germline V gene, CDR1 is SEHNR and CDR2 is FQNEAQ (reference sequence). CDR3 nucleotides: TGTGCCAGCAGCCCCATAGCGGGGACCTACGAGCAGTACTTC. It specifies CASSPIAGTYEQYF.

This clone occurred a few times. This chain joins TRBV11-2 and TRBJ1-2; TRBD1 agrees at 10 bases. The CDR3 has 16 residues. After removal of 4 bases from V and 6 bases from J, the junction contained 11 bases not matched to a gene. From germline, CDR1 is SGHAT and CDR2 FQNNGV. The CDR3 loop is CASSSPRDRGQHGYTF. CDR3 coding DNA: TGTGCCAGCAGCTCCCCCCGTGACAGGGGGCAACATGGCTACACCTTC.

This clone was picked up many times. The chain has TRBV27 and TRBJ2-2, with D tentatively TRBD2 (6 bases). This CDR3 has 14 residues. V was cut by 4 bases and J by 6 bases, with 12 bases left in between. Looked up from germline, CDR1 is MNHEY and CDR2 is SMNVEV (reference sequence). The CDR3 DNA sequence: TGTGCCAGCAGTTCGCGGGGAAGGGCCGGGGAGCTGTTTTTT. Amino acid sequence: CASSSRGRAGELFF.

In its sample, this clone was seen many times. The chain links TRBV28 to TRBJ2-7; TRBD2 agrees at 12 bases. Germline CDR1 reads MDHEN; CDR2 reads SYDVKM. Germline trimming cut 5 bases from V and 2 bases from J; bases unmatched to any gene: 4. The CDR3 is 15 residues long. Here the CDR3 reads CASSPRTSGAYEQYV. Written as DNA, the CDR3 is TGTGCCAGCAGTCCACGGACTAGCGGGGCCTACGAGCAGTACGTC.

This clone was seen repeatedly, ten times or more. J is TRBJ1-4 and V is TRBV9; the match to TRBD1 covers 9 bases. Germline V gene sequence: CDR1 SGDLS, CDR2 YYNGEE. The CDR3 has 15 residues. V was pared by 4 bases and J by 4 bases, with 5 bases of the junction left unmatched. Written as DNA, the CDR3 is TGTGCCAGCAGCCCGACGGGACAGGGTAATGAAAAACTGTTTTTT. Encoded protein: CASSPTGQGNEKLFF.

This clone was picked up many times. The V and J genes are TRBV7-2 and TRBJ1-2; 8 nucleotides align to TRBD1. Germline trimming cut 3 bases from V and 2 bases from J; bases unmatched to any gene: 2. The CDR3 extends over 14 amino acids. CDR1 and CDR2 (germline): SGHTA, FQGNSA. The CDR3 region has the DNA TGTGCCAGCAGCTTTGGGGACAGGAACTATGGCTACACCTTC. Its protein is CASSFGDRNYGYTF.